This TCR beta chain was profiled in a study of cytomegalovirus exposure and HLA in healthy donors. Study findings and constraints: One later analysis reportedly identified an Asian-associated ancestry cluster that showed fewer N-insertions than the approximately 600-donor mean.

The PCR contained 60 Vbeta and 13 Jbeta primers. Assay used: immunoSEQ multiplex PCR; TCRdb lists only in-frame clones, some missing. The sample has about 110,000 clones, about 80% seen once; the top ten hold more than 4.5%. Concerning this clone itself: Its antigen is undetermined.

Sequencing was done on a sample of PBMCs. This sequence was found in a female donor in good health and CMV-seropositive.

DNA of the CDR3: TGTGCCAGCAGCATCGGACAGCGGGCTTTCTTT. Translating it yields CASSIGQRAFF. The genes are TRBV6-1 and TRBJ1-1; the D gene is possibly TRBD1 (6 bases). Trimming pared 6 bases from V and 11 bases from J, leaving 13 bases between. The CDR3 is made up of 11 amino acids. Germline V gene data show CDR1 as MNHNS and CDR2 as SASEGT.